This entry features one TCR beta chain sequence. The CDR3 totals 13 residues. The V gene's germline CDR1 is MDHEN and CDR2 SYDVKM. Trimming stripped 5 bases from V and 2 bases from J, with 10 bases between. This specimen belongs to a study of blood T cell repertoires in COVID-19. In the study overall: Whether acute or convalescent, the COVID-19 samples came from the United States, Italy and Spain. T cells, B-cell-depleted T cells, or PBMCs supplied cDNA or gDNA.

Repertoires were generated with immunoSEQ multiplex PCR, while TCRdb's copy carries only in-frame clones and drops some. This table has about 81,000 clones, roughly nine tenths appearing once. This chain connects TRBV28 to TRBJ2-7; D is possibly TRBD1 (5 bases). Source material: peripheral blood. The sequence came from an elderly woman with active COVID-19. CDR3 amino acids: CASSTARAYEQYF. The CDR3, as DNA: TGTGCCAGCAGTACGGCCAGGGCCTACGAGCAGTACTTC.